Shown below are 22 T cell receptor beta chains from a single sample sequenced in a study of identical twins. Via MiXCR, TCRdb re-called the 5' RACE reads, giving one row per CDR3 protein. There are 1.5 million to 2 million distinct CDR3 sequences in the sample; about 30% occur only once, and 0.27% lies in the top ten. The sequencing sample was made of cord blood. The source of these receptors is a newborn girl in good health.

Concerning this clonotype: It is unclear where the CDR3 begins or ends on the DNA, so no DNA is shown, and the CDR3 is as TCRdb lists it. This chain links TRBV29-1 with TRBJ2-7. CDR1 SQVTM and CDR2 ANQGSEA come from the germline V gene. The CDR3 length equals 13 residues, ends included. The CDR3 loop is CSVGLGTTYEHYF.

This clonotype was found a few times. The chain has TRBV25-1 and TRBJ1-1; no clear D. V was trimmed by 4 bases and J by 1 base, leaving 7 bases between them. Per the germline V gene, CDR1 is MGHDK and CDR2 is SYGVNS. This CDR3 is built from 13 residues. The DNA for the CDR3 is TGTGCCAGCAGTGGACTCCCGAACACTGAAGCTTTCTTT. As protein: CASSGLPNTEAFF.

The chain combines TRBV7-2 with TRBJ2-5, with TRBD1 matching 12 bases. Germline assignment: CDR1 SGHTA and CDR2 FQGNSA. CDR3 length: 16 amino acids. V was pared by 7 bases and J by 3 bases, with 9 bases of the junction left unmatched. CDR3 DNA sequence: TGTGCCAGCACCAGGGACAGGGGGCTTCCAGAAGAGACCCAGTACTTC. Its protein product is CASTRDRGLPEETQYF.

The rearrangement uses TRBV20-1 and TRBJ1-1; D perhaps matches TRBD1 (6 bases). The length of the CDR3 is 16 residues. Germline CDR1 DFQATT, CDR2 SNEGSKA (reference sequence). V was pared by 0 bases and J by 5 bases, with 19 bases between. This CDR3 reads CSARDLGTGRRTEAFF. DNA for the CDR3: TGCAGTGCTAGAGATTTGGGAACAGGGAGGAGGACTGAAGCTTTCTTT.

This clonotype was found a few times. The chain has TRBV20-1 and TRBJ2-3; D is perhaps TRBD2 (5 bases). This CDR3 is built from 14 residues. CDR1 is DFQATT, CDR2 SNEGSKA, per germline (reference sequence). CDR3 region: CSAVLETVTDTQYF. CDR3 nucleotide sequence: TGCAGCGCCGTACTAGAGACGGTCACAGATACGCAGTATTTT.

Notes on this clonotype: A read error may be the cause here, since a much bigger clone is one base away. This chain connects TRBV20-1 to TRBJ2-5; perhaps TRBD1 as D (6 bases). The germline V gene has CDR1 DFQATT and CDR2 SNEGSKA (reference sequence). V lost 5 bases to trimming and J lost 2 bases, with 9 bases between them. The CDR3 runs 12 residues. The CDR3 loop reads CSAGTPQETQYF. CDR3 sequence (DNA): TGCAGTGCTGGGACACCTCAAGAGACCCAGTACTTC.

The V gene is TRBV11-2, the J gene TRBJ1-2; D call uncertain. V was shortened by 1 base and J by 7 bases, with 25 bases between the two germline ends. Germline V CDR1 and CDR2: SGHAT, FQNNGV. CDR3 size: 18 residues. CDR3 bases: TGTGCCAGCAGCTTAGGAGGGCCAGGCGTTTGGCGAGGATCTGGCTACACCTTC. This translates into CASSLGGPGVWRGSGYTF.

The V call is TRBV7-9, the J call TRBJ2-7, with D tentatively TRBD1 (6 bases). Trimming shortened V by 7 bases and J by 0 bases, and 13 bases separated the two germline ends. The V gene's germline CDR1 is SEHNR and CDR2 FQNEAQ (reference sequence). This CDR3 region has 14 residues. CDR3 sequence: CASTGQLDSYEQYF. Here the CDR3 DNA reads TGTGCCAGCACCGGACAGCTCGACTCCTACGAGCAGTACTTC.

CDR3 in amino acids: CSGLAGGAWETQYF. Here the CDR3 DNA reads TGCAGTGGTCTAGCGGGGGGGGCATGGGAGACCCAGTACTTC. The chain recombines TRBV20-1 with TRBJ2-5; TRBD2 matches 12 bases. Germline-derived CDR1 and CDR2 are DFQATT and SNEGSKA (reference sequence). The J segment lost 5 bases and the V segment lost 7 bases, leaving 8 bases of the junction unmatched. CDR3 length: 14 residues.

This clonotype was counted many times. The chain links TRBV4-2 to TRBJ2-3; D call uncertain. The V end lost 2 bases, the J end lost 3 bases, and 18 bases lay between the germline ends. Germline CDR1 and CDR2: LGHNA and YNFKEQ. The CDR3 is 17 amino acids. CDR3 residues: CASSQPSDGWGTDTQYF. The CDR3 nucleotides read TGTGCCAGCAGCCAACCATCCGACGGATGGGGAACAGATACGCAGTATTTT.

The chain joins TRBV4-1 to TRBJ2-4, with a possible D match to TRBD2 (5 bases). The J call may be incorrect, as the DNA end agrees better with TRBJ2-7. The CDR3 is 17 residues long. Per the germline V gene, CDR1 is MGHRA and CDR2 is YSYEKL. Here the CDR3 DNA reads TGCGCCAGCAGCCCTATCGCAGGACTGGGGTCCAGTCTCGAGCAGTACTTC. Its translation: CASSPIAGLGSSLEQYF.

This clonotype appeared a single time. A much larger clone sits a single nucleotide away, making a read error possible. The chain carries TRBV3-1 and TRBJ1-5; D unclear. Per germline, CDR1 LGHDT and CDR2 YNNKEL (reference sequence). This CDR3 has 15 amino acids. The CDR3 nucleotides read TGTGCCGGCAGCCAGAGAGGTAGTGACAATCAGCCCCAGCATTTT. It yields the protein CAGSQRGSDNQPQHF.

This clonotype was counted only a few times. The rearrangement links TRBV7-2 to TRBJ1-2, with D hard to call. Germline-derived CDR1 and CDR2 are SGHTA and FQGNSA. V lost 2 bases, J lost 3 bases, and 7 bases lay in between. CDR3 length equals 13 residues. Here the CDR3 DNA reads TGTGCCAGCAGCTTATCCGTTTACTATGGCTACACCTTC. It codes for CASSLSVYYGYTF.

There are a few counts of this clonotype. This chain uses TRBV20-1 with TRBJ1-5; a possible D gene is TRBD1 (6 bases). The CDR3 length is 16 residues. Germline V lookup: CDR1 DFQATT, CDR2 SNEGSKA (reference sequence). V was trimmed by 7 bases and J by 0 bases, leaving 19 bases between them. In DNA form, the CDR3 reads TGCAGTGTGGGGGGCCCATTGGGATATAGCAATCAGCCCCAGCATTTT. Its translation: CSVGGPLGYSNQPQHF.

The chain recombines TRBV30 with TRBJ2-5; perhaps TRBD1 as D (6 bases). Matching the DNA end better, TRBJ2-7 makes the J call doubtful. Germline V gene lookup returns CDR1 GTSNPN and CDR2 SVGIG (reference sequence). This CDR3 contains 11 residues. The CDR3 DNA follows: TGTGCCTGGGGGACACCATACGAGCAGTACTTC. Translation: CAWGTPYEQYF.

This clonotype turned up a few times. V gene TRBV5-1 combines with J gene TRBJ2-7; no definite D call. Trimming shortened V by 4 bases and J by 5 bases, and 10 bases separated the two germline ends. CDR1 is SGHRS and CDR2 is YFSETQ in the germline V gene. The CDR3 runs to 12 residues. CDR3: CASSQTQNEQYF. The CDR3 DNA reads TGCGCCAGCAGCCAGACCCAAAACGAGCAGTACTTC.

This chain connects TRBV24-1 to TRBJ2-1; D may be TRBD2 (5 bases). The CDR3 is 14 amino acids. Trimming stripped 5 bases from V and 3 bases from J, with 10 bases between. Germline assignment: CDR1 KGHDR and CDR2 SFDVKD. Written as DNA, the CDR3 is TGTGCCACCAGTGCCGCGACTATCTACAATGAGCAGTTCTTC. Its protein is CATSAATIYNEQFF.

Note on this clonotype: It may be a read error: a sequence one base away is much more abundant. CDR3 DNA: TGTGCCGGCAGCCAGACCGGGACCTATGGCTACACCTTC. It is translated as CAGSQTGTYGYTF. This chain links TRBV7-9 with TRBJ1-2; D perhaps matches TRBD1 (5 bases). Germline CDR1 is SEHNR and CDR2 is FQNEAQ (reference sequence). The CDR3 covers 13 residues.

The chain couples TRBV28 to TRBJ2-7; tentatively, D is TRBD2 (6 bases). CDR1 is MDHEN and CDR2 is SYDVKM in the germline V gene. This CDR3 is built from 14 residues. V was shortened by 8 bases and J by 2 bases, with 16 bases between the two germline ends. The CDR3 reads CASHATGVPYEQYF. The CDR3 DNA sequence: TGTGCCAGCCACGCAACGGGGGTTCCCTACGAGCAGTACTTC.

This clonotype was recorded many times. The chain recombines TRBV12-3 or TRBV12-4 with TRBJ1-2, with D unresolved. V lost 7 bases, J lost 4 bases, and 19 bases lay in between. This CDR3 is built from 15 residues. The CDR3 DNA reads TGTGCCAGCACCCTTACCGGAGCAATCCCCTATGGCTACACCTTC. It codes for CASTLTGAIPYGYTF.

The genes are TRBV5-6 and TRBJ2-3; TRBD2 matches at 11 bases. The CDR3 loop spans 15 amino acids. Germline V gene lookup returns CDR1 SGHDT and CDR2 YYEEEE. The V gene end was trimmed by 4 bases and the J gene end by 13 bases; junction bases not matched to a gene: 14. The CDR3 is CASSATSGASHPKYF. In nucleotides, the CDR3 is TGTGCCAGCAGCGCGACTAGCGGGGCTTCGCACCCCAAGTATTTT. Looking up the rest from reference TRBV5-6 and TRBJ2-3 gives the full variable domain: DAGVTQSPTHLIKTRGQQVTLRCSPKSGHDTVSWYQQALGQGPQFIFQYYEEEERQRGNFPDRFSGHQFPNYSSELNVNALLLGDSALYLCASSATSGASHPKYFGPGTRLTVL.

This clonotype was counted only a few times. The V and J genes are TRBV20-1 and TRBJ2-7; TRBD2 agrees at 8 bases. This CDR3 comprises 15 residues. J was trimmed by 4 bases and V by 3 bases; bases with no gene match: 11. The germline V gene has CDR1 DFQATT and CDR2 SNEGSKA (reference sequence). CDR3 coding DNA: TGCAGTGCTAGCCCAAAGAGCGGGGGTAAATACGAGCAGTACTTC. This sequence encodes CSASPKSGGKYEQYF.